This TCR beta chain was obtained from a study of CD8 T cells in ankylosing spondylitis. Between the trimmed V and J ends, which lost 0 bases and 1 base, there was a span of 9 bases. Germline loops: CDR1 SGHRS, CDR2 YFSETQ. There are 15 residues in the CDR3. Note on this clonotype: Its antigen is still unknown.

Findings and limits, study-wide: It was reported that disease-linked clones were significantly enriched in matched ankylosing spondylitis synovial fluid. Characteristic, it appeared, of ankylosing spondylitis blood was a TCR beta motif of roughly 8 highly homologous variants.

Via MiXCR, TCRdb re-called the 5' RACE reads, giving one row per CDR3 protein. The table records about 840,000 distinct CDR3 sequences, 12% of them present only once. The J gene is TRBJ2-3, the V gene TRBV5-1, with D possibly matching TRBD2 (6 bases). Material: blood, either unsorted or a sorted T cell fraction (not recorded which). The source is a male donor with ankylosing spondylitis. This CDR3 is CASSLEPGGTDTQYF. Written as DNA, the CDR3 is TGCGCCAGCAGCTTGGAACCGGGGGGCACAGATACGCAGTATTTT. Full variable domain (outside the CDR3, taken from reference TRBV5-1 and TRBJ2-3): KAGVTQTPRYLIKTRGQQVTLSCSPISGHRSVSWYQQTPGQGLQFLFEYFSETQRNKGNFPGRFSGRQFSNSRSEMNVSTLELGDSALYLCASSLEPGGTDTQYFGPGTRLTVL.